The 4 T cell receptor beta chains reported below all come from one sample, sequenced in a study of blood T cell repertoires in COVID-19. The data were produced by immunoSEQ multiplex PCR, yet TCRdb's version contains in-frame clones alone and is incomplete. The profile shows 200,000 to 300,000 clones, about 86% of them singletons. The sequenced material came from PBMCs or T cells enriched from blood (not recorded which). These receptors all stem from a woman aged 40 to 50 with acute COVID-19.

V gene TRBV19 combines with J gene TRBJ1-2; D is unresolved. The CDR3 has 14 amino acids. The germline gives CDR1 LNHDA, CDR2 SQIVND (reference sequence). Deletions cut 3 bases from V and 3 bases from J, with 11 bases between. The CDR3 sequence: CASSITAGDYGYTF. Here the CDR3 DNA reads TGTGCCAGTAGTATTACAGCGGGCGACTATGGCTACACCTTC.

CDR3 nucleotide sequence: TGTGCCAGCACCGCGGGGGGAGGGAATGGAATCGGGGAGCTGTTTTTT. Its protein product is CASTAGGGNGIGELFF. The V gene is TRBV3-1 (or the pseudogene TRBV3-2), the J gene TRBJ2-2; TRBD2 matches at 8 bases. With V trimmed by 7 bases and J by 7 bases, 14 bases remained unmatched. Germline V gene sequence: CDR1 LGHDT, CDR2 YNNKEL (reference sequence). The CDR3 covers 16 residues.

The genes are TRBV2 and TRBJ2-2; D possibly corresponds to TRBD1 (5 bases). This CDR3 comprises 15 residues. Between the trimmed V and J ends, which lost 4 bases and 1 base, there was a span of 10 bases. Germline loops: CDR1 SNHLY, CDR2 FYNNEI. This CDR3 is CASSASGLNTGELFF. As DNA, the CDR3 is TGTGCCAGCAGTGCTTCAGGGTTGAACACCGGGGAGCTGTTTTTT.

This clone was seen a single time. The CDR3: CASSLGLSGNTIYF. The DNA of the CDR3 is TGTGCCAGCAGCTTGGGACTCTCTGGAAACACCATATATTTT. The chain links TRBV5-6 to TRBJ1-3; D gene uncertain. The CDR3 is 14 residues long. Germline V lookup: CDR1 SGHDT, CDR2 YYEEEE. V lost 0 bases, J lost 0 bases, and 4 bases lay in between. The variable domain in full, with the rest retrieved from reference TRBV5-6 and TRBJ1-3, is DAGVTQSPTHLIKTRGQQVTLRCSPKSGHDTVSWYQQALGQGPQFIFQYYEEEERQRGNFPDRFSGHQFPNYSSELNVNALLLGDSALYLCASSLGLSGNTIYFGEGSWLTVV.